The rows below give T cell receptor beta chains drawn from one sample of a study of blood T cell repertoires in COVID-19. Sequencing was performed with immunoSEQ multiplex PCR; in TCRdb, only in-frame clones are kept and a portion is missing. The top ten hold roughly 5.2% of the sample, which has almost 250,000 clones, roughly 82% seen once. Input material: peripheral blood. These receptors came from a woman older than 75 with COVID-19, enrolled during active disease. Both conserved end residues are part of each CDR3. Each record gives: D gene, clone size, J gene, V gene, CDR3 DNA, CDR3 protein. A D gene is named only where the DNA matches it firmly. Some rows have no size entry. The others give once, few or many, or a class for an expanded clone.

d_gene: TRBD1; abundance: NA; j_gene: TRBJ1-5; v_gene: TRBV29-1; CDR3nt: TGCAGGACAGGGGGCTGGCAGCCCCAGCATTTT; CDR3aa: CRTGGWQPQHF
d_gene: NA; abundance: NA; j_gene: TRBJ1-2; v_gene: TRBV5-1; CDR3nt: TGCGCCAGCAGCTTGGATAAGCTTTTGGGCTACACCTTC; CDR3aa: CASSLDKLLGYTF
d_gene: NA; abundance: NA; j_gene: TRBJ1-5; v_gene: TRBV11-2; CDR3nt: TGTGCCAGCAGCTTAGATACGTCAGGGCCCTATAGCAATCAGCCCCAGCATTTT; CDR3aa: CASSLDTSGPYSNQPQHF
d_gene: TRBD1; abundance: NA; j_gene: TRBJ1-5; v_gene: TRBV7-2; CDR3nt: TGTGCCAGCAGCCAGAGGGACAGCCAGCCCCAGCATTTT; CDR3aa: CASSQRDSQPQHF
d_gene: NA; abundance: NA; j_gene: TRBJ1-5; v_gene: TRBV2; CDR3nt: TGTGCCAGCAGTTCCCAGGGGCTGGGTCAGCCCCAGCATTTT; CDR3aa: CASSSQGLGQPQHF
d_gene: NA; abundance: NA; j_gene: TRBJ1-1; v_gene: TRBV28; CDR3nt: TGTGCCAGCAGTTACGTCAGGGGGAACACTGAAGCTTTCTTT; CDR3aa: CASSYVRGNTEAFF
d_gene: NA; abundance: NA; j_gene: TRBJ2-3; v_gene: TRBV5-1; CDR3nt: TGCGCCAGCAGCCCGAACCCTCAGAGCACAGATACGCAGTATTTT; CDR3aa: CASSPNPQSTDTQYF
d_gene: TRBD1; abundance: NA; j_gene: TRBJ1-5; v_gene: TRBV6-2/TRBV6-3; CDR3nt: TGTGCCAGCAGTCCGGGGCGGGACAGTTATCAGCCCCAGCATTTT; CDR3aa: CASSPGRDSYQPQHF
d_gene: TRBD1; abundance: once; j_gene: TRBJ1-2; v_gene: TRBV7-9; CDR3nt: TGTGCCAGCAGCTTACCGACAGGGAACTATGGCTACACCTTC; CDR3aa: CASSLPTGNYGYTF
d_gene: TRBD1; abundance: NA; j_gene: TRBJ2-1; v_gene: TRBV27; CDR3nt: TGTGCCAGCAGTCTGACAGGGAACATTCCCCGGGGGTTCTTC; CDR3aa: CASSLTGNIPRGFF
d_gene: TRBD1; abundance: NA; j_gene: TRBJ2-7; v_gene: TRBV2; CDR3nt: TGTGCCAGCAGTGAAATGGACAGGAAACACGAGCAGTACTTC; CDR3aa: CASSEMDRKHEQYF
d_gene: NA; abundance: NA; j_gene: TRBJ1-5; v_gene: TRBV18; CDR3nt: TGTGCCAGCTCATCCTCGGGCAGGGATCAGCCCCAGCATTTT; CDR3aa: CASSSSGRDQPQHF
d_gene: NA; abundance: NA; j_gene: TRBJ2-2; v_gene: TRBV3-1/TRBV3-2; CDR3nt: TGTGCCAGCAGACCCGGGTTAGACGGGGAGCTGTTTTTT; CDR3aa: CASRPGLDGELFF
d_gene: TRBD2; abundance: NA; j_gene: TRBJ2-3; v_gene: TRBV29-1; CDR3nt: TGCAGCGTTGGGGGACTAGCTTCTAGCACAGATACGCAGTATTTT; CDR3aa: CSVGGLASSTDTQYF
d_gene: TRBD1; abundance: NA; j_gene: TRBJ1-4; v_gene: TRBV14; CDR3nt: TGTGCCAGCAGCCAAATGGGGACAGGAAATGAAAAACTGTTTTTT; CDR3aa: CASSQMGTGNEKLFF
d_gene: NA; abundance: NA; j_gene: TRBJ1-6; v_gene: TRBV5-1; CDR3nt: TGCGCCAGCAGCCCGAACGCTCAGATCTCCTATAATTCACCCCTCCACTTT; CDR3aa: CASSPNAQISYNSPLHF
d_gene: NA; abundance: NA; j_gene: TRBJ2-5; v_gene: TRBV9; CDR3nt: TGTGCCAGCAGCGTAGGTGGGGGGTACCAAGAGACCCAGTACTTC; CDR3aa: CASSVGGGYQETQYF
d_gene: TRBD2; abundance: NA; j_gene: TRBJ2-1; v_gene: TRBV4-3; CDR3nt: TGCGCCAGCAGCCATGGGGGGCGGGGGGACAATGAGCAGTTCTTC; CDR3aa: CASSHGGRGDNEQFF
d_gene: TRBD2; abundance: NA; j_gene: TRBJ2-1; v_gene: TRBV10-1; CDR3nt: TGCGCCAGCAGTGAGCTAGCGGGGGATTTACGTTACAATGAGCAGTTCTTC; CDR3aa: CASSELAGDLRYNEQFF
d_gene: NA; abundance: few; j_gene: TRBJ1-4; v_gene: TRBV5-1; CDR3nt: TGCGCCAGCAGCTTGAGATCGGGAGCTAATGAAAAACTGTTTTTT; CDR3aa: CASSLRSGANEKLFF
d_gene: NA; abundance: few; j_gene: TRBJ2-1; v_gene: TRBV21-1; CDR3nt: TGTGCCAGCAGCAAGGCTCCAGGGGGCGAGCAGTTCTTC; CDR3aa: CASSKAPGGEQFF